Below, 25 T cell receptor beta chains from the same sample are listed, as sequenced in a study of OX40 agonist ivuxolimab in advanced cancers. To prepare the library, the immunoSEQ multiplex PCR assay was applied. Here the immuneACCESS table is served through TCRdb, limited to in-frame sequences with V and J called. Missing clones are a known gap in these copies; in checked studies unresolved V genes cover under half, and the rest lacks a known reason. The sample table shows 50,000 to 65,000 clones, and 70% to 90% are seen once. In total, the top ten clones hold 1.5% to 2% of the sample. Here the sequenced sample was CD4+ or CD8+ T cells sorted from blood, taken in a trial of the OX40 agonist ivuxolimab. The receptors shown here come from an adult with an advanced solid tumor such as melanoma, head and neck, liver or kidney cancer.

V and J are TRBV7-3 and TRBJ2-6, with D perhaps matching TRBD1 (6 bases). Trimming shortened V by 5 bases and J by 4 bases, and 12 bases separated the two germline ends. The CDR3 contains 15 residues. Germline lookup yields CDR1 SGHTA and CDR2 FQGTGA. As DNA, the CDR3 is TGTGCCAGCAGCCCCTCAGGGGCGGGGGCCAACGTCCTGACTTTC. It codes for CASSPSGAGANVLTF.

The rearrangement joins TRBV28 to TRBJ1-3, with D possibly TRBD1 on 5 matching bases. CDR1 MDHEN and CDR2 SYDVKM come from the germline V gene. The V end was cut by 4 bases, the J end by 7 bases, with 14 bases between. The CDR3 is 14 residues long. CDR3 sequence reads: CASSSRSRVNTIYF. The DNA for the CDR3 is TGTGCCAGCAGTTCCCGATCCAGGGTGAACACCATATATTTT. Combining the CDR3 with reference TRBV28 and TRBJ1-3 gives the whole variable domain DVKVTQSSRYLVKRTGEKVFLECVQDMDHENMFWYRQDPGLGLRLIYFSYDVKMKEKGDIPEGYSVSREKKERFSLILESASTNQTSMYLCASSSRSRVNTIYFGEGSWLTVV.

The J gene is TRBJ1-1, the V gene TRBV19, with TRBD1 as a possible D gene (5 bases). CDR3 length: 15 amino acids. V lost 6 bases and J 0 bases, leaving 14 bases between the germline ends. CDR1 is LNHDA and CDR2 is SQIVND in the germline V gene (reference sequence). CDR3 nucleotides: TGTGCCAGTAGACAGCAGGGTTCGGTGAACACTGAAGCTTTCTTT. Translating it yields CASRQQGSVNTEAFF. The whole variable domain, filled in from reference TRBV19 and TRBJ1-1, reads DGGITQSPKYLFRKEGQNVTLSCEQNLNHDAMYWYRQDPGQGLRLIYYSQIVNDFQKGDIAEGYSVSREKKESFPLTVTSAQKNPTAFYLCASRQQGSVNTEAFFGQGTRLTVV.

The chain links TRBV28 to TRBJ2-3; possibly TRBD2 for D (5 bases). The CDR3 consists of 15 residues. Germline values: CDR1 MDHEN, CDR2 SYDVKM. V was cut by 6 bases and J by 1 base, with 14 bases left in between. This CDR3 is CASSSQEVGTDTQYF. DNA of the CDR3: TGTGCCAGCAGCAGCCAGGAGGTCGGCACAGATACGCAGTATTTT.

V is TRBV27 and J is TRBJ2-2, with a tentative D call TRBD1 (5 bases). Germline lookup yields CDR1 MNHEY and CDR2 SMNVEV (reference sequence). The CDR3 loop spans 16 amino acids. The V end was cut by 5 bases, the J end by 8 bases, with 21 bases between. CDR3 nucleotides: TGTGCCAGCAGTCTAAATAGGGGCGGACCCACGGGGGAGCTGTTTTTT. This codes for CASSLNRGGPTGELFF.

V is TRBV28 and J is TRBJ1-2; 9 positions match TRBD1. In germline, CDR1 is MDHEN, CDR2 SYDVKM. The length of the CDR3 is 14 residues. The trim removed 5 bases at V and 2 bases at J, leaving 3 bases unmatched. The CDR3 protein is CASSGTGTNYGYTF. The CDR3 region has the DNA TGTGCCAGCAGTGGGACAGGGACAAACTATGGCTACACCTTC.

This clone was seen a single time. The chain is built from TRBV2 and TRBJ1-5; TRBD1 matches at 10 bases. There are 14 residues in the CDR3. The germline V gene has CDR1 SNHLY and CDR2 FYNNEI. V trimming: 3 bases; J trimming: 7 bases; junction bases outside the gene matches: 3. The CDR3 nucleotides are TGTGCCAGCAGTGAGGGACAGGGGTGGCAGCCCCAGCATTTT. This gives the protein CASSEGQGWQPQHF.

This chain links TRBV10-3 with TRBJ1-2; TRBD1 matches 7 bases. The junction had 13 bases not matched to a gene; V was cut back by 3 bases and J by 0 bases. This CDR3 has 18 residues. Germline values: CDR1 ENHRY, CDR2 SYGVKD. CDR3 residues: CAISDGDSALQANYGYTF. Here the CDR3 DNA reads TGTGCCATCAGTGATGGGGACAGTGCGCTCCAAGCTAACTATGGCTACACCTTC.

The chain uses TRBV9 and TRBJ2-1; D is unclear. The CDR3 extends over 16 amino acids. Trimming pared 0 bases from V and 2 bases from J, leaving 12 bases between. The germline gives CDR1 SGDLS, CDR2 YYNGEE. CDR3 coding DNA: TGTGCCAGCAGCGTAGACCCTAGATTAACCTACAATGAGCAGTTCTTC. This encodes CASSVDPRLTYNEQFF.

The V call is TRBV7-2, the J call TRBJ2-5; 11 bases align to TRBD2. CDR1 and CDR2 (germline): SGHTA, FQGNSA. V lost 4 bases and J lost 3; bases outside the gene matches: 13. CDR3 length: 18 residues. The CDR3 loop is CASSSMGIAGGTKETQYF. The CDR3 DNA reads TGTGCCAGCAGCTCCATGGGGATAGCGGGAGGGACAAAAGAGACCCAGTACTTC.

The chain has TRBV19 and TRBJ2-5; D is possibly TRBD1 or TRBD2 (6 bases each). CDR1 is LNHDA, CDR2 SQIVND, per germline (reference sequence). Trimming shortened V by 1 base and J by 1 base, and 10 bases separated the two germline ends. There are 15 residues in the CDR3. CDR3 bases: TGTGCCAGTAGTATAGGAGGGGGACTCCAAGAGACCCAGTACTTC. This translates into CASSIGGGLQETQYF.

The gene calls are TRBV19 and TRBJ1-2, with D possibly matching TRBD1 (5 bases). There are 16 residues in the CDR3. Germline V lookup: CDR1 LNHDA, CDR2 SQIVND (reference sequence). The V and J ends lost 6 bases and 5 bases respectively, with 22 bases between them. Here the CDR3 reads CASSPRNGGERYGYTF. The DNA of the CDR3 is TGTGCCAGTAGCCCGAGAAATGGAGGGGAGCGTTATGGCTACACCTTC.

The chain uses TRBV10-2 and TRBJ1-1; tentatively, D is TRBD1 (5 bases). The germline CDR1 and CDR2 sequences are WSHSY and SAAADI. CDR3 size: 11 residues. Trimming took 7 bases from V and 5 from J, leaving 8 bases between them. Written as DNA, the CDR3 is TGCGCCAGCACAGGGAATACTGAAGCTTTCTTT. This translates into CASTGNTEAFF.

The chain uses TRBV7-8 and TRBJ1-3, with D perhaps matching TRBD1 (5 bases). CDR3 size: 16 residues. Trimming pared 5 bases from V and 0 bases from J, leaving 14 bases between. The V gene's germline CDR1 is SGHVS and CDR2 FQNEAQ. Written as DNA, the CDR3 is TGTGCCAGCAGCCCGGGACGGTTCAGCTCTGGAAACACCATATATTTT. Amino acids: CASSPGRFSSGNTIYF. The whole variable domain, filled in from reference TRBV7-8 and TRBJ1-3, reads GAGVSQSPRYKVAKRGQDVALRCDPISGHVSLFWYQQALGQGPEFLTYFQNEAQLDKSGLPSDRFFAERPEGSVSTLKIQRTQQEDSAVYLCASSPGRFSSGNTIYFGEGSWLTVV.

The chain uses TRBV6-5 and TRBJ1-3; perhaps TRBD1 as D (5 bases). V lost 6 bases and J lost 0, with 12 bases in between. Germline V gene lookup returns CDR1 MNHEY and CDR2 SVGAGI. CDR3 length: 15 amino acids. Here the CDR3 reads CASSQGVFSGNTIYF. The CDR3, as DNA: TGTGCCAGCAGCCAAGGGGTTTTCTCTGGAAACACCATATATTTT.

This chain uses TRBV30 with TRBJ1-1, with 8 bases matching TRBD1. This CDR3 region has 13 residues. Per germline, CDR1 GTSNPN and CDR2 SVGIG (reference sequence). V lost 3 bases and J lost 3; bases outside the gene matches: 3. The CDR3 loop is CAWSGQGYTEAFF. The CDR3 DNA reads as TGTGCCTGGAGCGGACAGGGTTACACTGAAGCTTTCTTT.

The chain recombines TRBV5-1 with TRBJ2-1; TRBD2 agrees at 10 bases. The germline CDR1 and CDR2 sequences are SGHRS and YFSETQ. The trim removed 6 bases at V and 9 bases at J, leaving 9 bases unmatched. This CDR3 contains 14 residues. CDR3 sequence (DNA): TGCGCCAGCACCGGGACTAGCGTCTTGGGTGAGCAGTTCTTC. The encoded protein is CASTGTSVLGEQFF.

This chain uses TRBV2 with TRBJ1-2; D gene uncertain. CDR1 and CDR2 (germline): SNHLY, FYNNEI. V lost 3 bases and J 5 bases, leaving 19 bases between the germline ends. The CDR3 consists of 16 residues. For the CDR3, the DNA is TGTGCCAGCAGTGATGATTTCCCAGGTTCTGTTTATGGCTACACCTTC. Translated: CASSDDFPGSVYGYTF. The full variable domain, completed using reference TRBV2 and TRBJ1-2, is EPEVTQTPSHQVTQMGQEVILRCVPISNHLYFYWYRQILGQKVEFLVSFYNNEISEKSEIFDDQFSVERPDGSNFTLKIRSTKLEDSAMYFCASSDDFPGSVYGYTFGSGTRLTVV.

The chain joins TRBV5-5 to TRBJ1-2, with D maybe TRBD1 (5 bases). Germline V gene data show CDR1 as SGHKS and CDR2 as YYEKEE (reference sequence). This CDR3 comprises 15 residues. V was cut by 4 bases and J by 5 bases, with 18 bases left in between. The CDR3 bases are TGTGCCAGCAGCGCCGTGCTCGGGACGGATTATGGCTACACCTTC. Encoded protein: CASSAVLGTDYGYTF.

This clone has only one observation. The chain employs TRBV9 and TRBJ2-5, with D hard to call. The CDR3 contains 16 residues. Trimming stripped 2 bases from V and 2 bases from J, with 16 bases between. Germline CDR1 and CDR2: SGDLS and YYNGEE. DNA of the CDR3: TGTGCCAGCAGCGTTAAAGATGGCGGATTACAAGAGACCCAGTACTTC. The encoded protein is CASSVKDGGLQETQYF.

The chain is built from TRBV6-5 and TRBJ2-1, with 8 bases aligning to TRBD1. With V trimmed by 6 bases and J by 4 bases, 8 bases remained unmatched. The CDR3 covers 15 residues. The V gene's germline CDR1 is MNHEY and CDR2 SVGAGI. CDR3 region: CASSYDQGAYNEQFF. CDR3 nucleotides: TGTGCCAGCAGCTACGACCAGGGGGCTTACAATGAGCAGTTCTTC.

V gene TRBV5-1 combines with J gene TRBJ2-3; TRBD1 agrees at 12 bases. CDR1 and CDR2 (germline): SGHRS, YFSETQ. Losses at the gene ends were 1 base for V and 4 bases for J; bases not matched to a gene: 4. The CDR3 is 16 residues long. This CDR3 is CASSLLGTGGPDTQYF. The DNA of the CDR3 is TGCGCCAGCAGCTTGCTTGGGACAGGGGGCCCAGATACGCAGTATTTT. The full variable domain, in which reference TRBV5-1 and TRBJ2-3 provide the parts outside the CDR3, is KAGVTQTPRYLIKTRGQQVTLSCSPISGHRSVSWYQQTPGQGLQFLFEYFSETQRNKGNFPGRFSGRQFSNSRSEMNVSTLELGDSALYLCASSLLGTGGPDTQYFGPGTRLTVL.

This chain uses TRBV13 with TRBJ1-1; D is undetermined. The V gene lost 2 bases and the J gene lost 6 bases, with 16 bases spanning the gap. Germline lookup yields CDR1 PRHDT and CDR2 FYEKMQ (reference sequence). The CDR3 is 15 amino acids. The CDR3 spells CASSLIVPSPSEAFF. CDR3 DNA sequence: TGTGCCAGCAGCTTAATTGTGCCCTCTCCGTCTGAAGCTTTCTTT.

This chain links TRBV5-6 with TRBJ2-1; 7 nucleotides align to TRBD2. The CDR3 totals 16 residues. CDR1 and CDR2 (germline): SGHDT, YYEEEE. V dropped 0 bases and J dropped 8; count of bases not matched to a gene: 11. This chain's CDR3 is CASSLAPTSSFDEQFF. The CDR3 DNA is TGTGCCAGCAGCTTGGCGCCGACTAGCTCATTCGATGAGCAGTTCTTC.

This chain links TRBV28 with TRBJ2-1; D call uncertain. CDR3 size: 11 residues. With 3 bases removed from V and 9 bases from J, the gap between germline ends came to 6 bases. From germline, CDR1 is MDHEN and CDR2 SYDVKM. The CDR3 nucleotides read TGTGCCAGCAGTTTGAGGTTTGAGCAGTTCTTC. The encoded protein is CASSLRFEQFF.